The 30 T cell receptor beta chains presented below share a single source sample, sequenced in a study of T cells after yellow fever vaccination. TCRdb re-analysed the 5' RACE reads in MiXCR, keeping a single row per CDR3 protein. Altogether about 510,000 distinct CDR3 sequences are present, around a fifth being singletons, with the ten largest covering about a sixth. This material consisted of PBMCs, taken 21 days after the first yellow fever vaccination. Receptors originate from a man aged 18 to 35 who received the YFV17D yellow fever vaccine.

The chain couples TRBV4-1 to TRBJ1-1; D call uncertain. CDR3 length: 14 residues. In germline, CDR1 is MGHRA, CDR2 YSYEKL. Trimming left V 1 base short and J 1 base short, with 7 bases between. As DNA, the CDR3 is TGCGCCAGCAGCCAAGTCTTTGGGAACACTGAAGCTTTCTTT. It specifies CASSQVFGNTEAFF.

The gene calls are TRBV2 and TRBJ1-1, with D uncertain. V was pared by 5 bases and J by 1 base, with 11 bases between. This CDR3 region has 14 residues. CDR1 is SNHLY, CDR2 FYNNEI, per germline. CDR3 sequence reads: CASSWSLGNTEAFF. In DNA, the CDR3 is TGTGCCAGCAGTTGGTCTTTGGGGAACACTGAAGCTTTCTTT.

There are a few counts of this clonotype. This chain links TRBV6-2 or TRBV6-3 with TRBJ1-5; D is perhaps TRBD1 (5 bases). Trimming left V 6 bases short and J 4 bases short, with 13 bases between. The CDR3 covers 14 residues. Germline CDR1 and CDR2: MNHEY and SVGEGT. CDR3 loop: CASSRSGRNQPQHF. The CDR3 nucleotides read TGTGCCAGCAGCCGCTCAGGGAGGAATCAGCCCCAGCATTTT.

The chain combines TRBV27 with TRBJ2-1, with TRBD2 identical over 11 bases. Germline V gives CDR1 MNHEY, CDR2 SMNVEV (reference sequence). This CDR3 spans 14 amino acids. V dropped 5 bases and J dropped 9; count of bases not matched to a gene: 6. As DNA, the CDR3 is TGTGCCAGCAGTCTTAGCGGGGGGGTAGGTGAGCAGTTCTTC. It codes for CASSLSGGVGEQFF.

This chain uses TRBV6-5 with TRBJ1-2; 10 nucleotides align to TRBD1. V dropped 2 bases and J dropped 0; count of bases not matched to a gene: 6. Germline V gene lookup returns CDR1 MNHEY and CDR2 SVGAGI. The CDR3 runs to 17 residues. This CDR3 reads CASSYVGQGRPNYGYTF. The CDR3 DNA reads TGTGCCAGCAGTTACGTGGGACAGGGGAGACCTAACTATGGCTACACCTTC.

The chain has TRBV10-3 and TRBJ2-2; a possible D gene is TRBD2 (6 bases). Germline V CDR1 and CDR2: ENHRY, SYGVKD. Deletions cut 7 bases from V and 4 bases from J, with 10 bases between. This CDR3 contains 13 residues. The CDR3 bases are TGTGCCATCACAACTAGCCGCACCGGGGAGCTGTTTTTT. Its protein is CAITTSRTGELFF.

This clonotype was seen more than once but under ten times. The rearrangement joins TRBV3-1 to TRBJ2-2; TRBD1 is a possible D gene (5 bases). This CDR3 contains 15 residues. Trimming took off 0 bases at V and 2 bases at J, with 7 bases between the two ends. The germline V gene encodes CDR1 LGHDT and CDR2 YNNKEL (reference sequence). The CDR3 coding sequence is TGTGCCAGCAGCCAAGAAGGACATAACACCGGGGAGCTGTTTTTT. The encoded protein is CASSQEGHNTGELFF.

The CDR3 coding sequence is TGTGCCAGCAGCCAAGAAATAACTGTACGCGGCACAGATACGCAGTATTTT. Encoded protein: CASSQEITVRGTDTQYF. The genes are TRBV3-1 and TRBJ2-3; unclear D gene. In germline, CDR1 is LGHDT, CDR2 YNNKEL (reference sequence). The CDR3 is 17 residues long. Trimming removed 0 bases from V and 1 base from J, with 14 bases in between.

This clonotype was observed a few times. The rearrangement links TRBV25-1 to TRBJ2-3; D call uncertain. Trimming took 1 base from V and 0 from J, leaving 8 bases between them. This CDR3 is built from 15 residues. Germline CDR1 and CDR2: MGHDK and SYGVNS. In DNA form, the CDR3 reads TGTGCCAGCAGTGAATTTGTCTCTAGCACAGATACGCAGTATTTT. Amino acids: CASSEFVSSTDTQYF.

The rearrangement joins TRBV10-1 to TRBJ2-7; possible D gene TRBD1, 6 bases. V lost 9 bases to trimming and J lost 7 bases, with 16 bases between them. This CDR3 comprises 12 residues. CDR1 is WNHNN, CDR2 SYGVQD, per germline (reference sequence). The chain's CDR3 is CARLGSTGEQYF. The CDR3 DNA reads TGCGCCAGACTAGGTTCAACAGGGGAGCAGTACTTC.

This clonotype was detected a few times. CDR3 loop: CASGQGQTSEETQYF. CDR3 DNA sequence: TGTGCCAGCGGACAGGGCCAGACTAGCGAAGAGACCCAGTACTTC. This chain joins TRBV2 and TRBJ2-5, with D possibly called TRBD1 or TRBD2 (8 bases each). Trimming took 8 bases from V and 3 from J, leaving 19 bases between them. The germline CDR1 and CDR2 sequences are SNHLY and FYNNEI. The CDR3 sequence is 15 residues long.

The J gene is TRBJ1-4, the V gene TRBV15, with D unresolved. The ends were cut back, 1 base at V and 7 bases at J, with 7 bases in the middle. The germline gives CDR1 LNHNV, CDR2 YYDKDF (reference sequence). The CDR3 totals 13 residues. CDR3 residues: CATSRVQFEKLFF. The CDR3 coding sequence is TGTGCCACCAGCAGAGTACAGTTTGAAAAACTGTTTTTT.

The genes are TRBV20-1 and TRBJ2-5; 9 bases are a match to TRBD1. Germline assignment: CDR1 DFQATT and CDR2 SNEGSKA (reference sequence). The CDR3 contains 21 residues. V dropped 3 bases and J dropped 5; count of bases not matched to a gene: 28. The CDR3 is CSARHAPGQGPQGVDLETQYF. The CDR3 DNA sequence: TGCAGTGCTAGGCACGCCCCGGGACAGGGCCCACAGGGAGTGGATTTGGAGACCCAGTACTTC.

The chain has TRBV28 and TRBJ1-2, with D perhaps matching TRBD1 (6 bases). Trimming cost V 4 bases and J 1 base, with 16 bases left between them. There are 16 residues in the CDR3. The germline V gene encodes CDR1 MDHEN and CDR2 SYDVKM. DNA for the CDR3: TGTGCCAGCAGTTCCGCCCGGGGGGCTGGTAACTATGGCTACACCTTC. Its protein is CASSSARGAGNYGYTF.

This clonotype has ten or more counts. J is TRBJ2-3 and V is TRBV6-5, with D perhaps TRBD1 or TRBD2 (5 bases each). The CDR3 totals 14 residues. Trimming removed 5 bases at V and 6 bases at J, with 15 bases between. Germline CDR1 reads MNHEY; CDR2 reads SVGAGI. The CDR3 DNA follows: TGTGCCAGCAGTACGGGGCAGTCTCCGGATACGCAGTATTTT. Translation: CASSTGQSPDTQYF.

This clonotype was seen only a few times. J is TRBJ1-2 and V is TRBV25-1; D is ambiguous. This CDR3 region has 12 residues. Trimming took off 5 bases at V and 8 bases at J, with 12 bases between the two ends. From germline, CDR1 is MGHDK and CDR2 SYGVNS. CDR3 in amino acids: CASSSRSEGYTF. DNA of the CDR3: TGTGCCAGCAGTTCACGCTCAGAGGGCTACACCTTC.

The rearrangement joins TRBV6-5 to TRBJ1-1, with D possibly being TRBD1 (6 bases). CDR3 length: 13 amino acids. Germline CDR1 reads MNHEY; CDR2 reads SVGAGI. V lost 0 bases to trimming and J lost 9 bases, with 11 bases between them. CDR3 DNA: TGTGCCAGCAGTTACTCGAAGGACAGAAAAGCTTTCTTT. Amino acid sequence: CASSYSKDRKAFF.

The genes are TRBV25-1 and TRBJ1-2; 11 positions match TRBD1. The CDR3 runs 16 residues. Germline loops: CDR1 MGHDK, CDR2 SYGVNS. The junction had 6 bases not matched to a gene; V was cut back by 6 bases and J by 0 bases. CDR3 nucleotides: TGTGCCAGCAGGGACAGGGGGCTCGGACCTAACTATGGCTACACCTTC. Its protein product is CASRDRGLGPNYGYTF.

The chain is built from TRBV3-1 and TRBJ2-1, with D perhaps matching TRBD1 (5 bases). Germline lookup yields CDR1 LGHDT and CDR2 YNNKEL (reference sequence). The V gene lost 6 bases and the J gene lost 8 bases, with 8 bases spanning the gap. CDR3 length: 11 amino acids. In nucleotides, the CDR3 is TGTGCCAGCAGGCAGGGCGATGAGCAGTTCTTC. It encodes CASRQGDEQFF.

V is TRBV10-2 and J is TRBJ2-3; perhaps TRBD2 as D (5 bases). This CDR3 is built from 15 residues. V was clipped by 3 bases and J by 0 bases, with 10 bases between them. Germline assignment: CDR1 WSHSY and CDR2 SAAADI. CDR3 loop: CASSEEGPSTDTQYF. The CDR3 DNA reads TGCGCCAGCAGTGAAGAGGGTCCTAGCACAGATACGCAGTATTTT.

J is TRBJ2-7 and V is TRBV18; 10 bases map to TRBD1. The germline V gene encodes CDR1 KGHSH and CDR2 LQKENI. The V segment lost 3 bases and the J segment 2 bases; nucleotides outside the gene matches: 4. The CDR3 totals 15 residues. The DNA for the CDR3 is TGTGCCAGCTCACCGACAGGGGGCCTGACCTACGAGCAGTACTTC. Translating gives CASSPTGGLTYEQYF.

There are a few counts of this clonotype. The CDR3 is CASSLRLAGFRDTQYF. CDR3 DNA: TGTGCCAGCAGCCTAAGACTAGCGGGGTTCCGAGATACGCAGTATTTT. V usage is TRBV7-9 and J usage is TRBJ2-3; 11 bases match TRBD2. This CDR3 is 16 amino acids long. V lost 5 bases to trimming and J lost 5 bases; unmatched junction nucleotides: 9. Germline CDR1 and CDR2: SEHNR and FQNEAQ (reference sequence).

With regard to this clonotype: The junction does not match germline at one end; this may be a read error. V and J are TRBV4-2 and TRBJ2-5; unclear D gene. Germline CDR1 reads LGHNA; CDR2 reads YNFKEQ. The CDR3 length is 14 residues. Here the CDR3 DNA reads TGTGGCAGCAGCCAAGAACAGTTACAAGAGACCCAGTACTTC. This codes for CGSSQEQLQETQYF.

This clonotype was seen at least ten times. The V and J genes are TRBV23-1 and TRBJ2-7; tentatively, D is TRBD2 (6 bases). TRBV23-1 is classed as an ORF, of uncertain function. The germline V and J ends were trimmed by 1 base and 6 bases, with 19 bases remaining between them. The CDR3 is 16 residues long. DNA of the CDR3: TGCGCCAGCAGTCAATTTCAATCACCAGCGGGTCCCGAGCAGTACTTC. This translates into CASSQFQSPAGPEQYF.

This clonotype came up a few times. The chain uses TRBV27 and TRBJ2-2; the D gene is possibly TRBD1 (5 bases). This CDR3 is built from 15 residues. V lost 0 bases, J lost 7 bases, and 12 bases lay in between. From germline, CDR1 is MNHEY and CDR2 SMNVEV (reference sequence). CDR3: CASSLSPTVGGELFF. The CDR3 nucleotides are TGTGCCAGCAGTTTATCCCCGACAGTTGGCGGGGAGCTGTTTTTT.

This clonotype showed up just a few times. CDR3 DNA sequence: TGCGCCAGCAGCGTACGCCCGGACAGGGTCGATTCGGACACTGAAGCTTTCTTT. Translating it yields CASSVRPDRVDSDTEAFF. The chain recombines TRBV4-3 with TRBJ1-1; 8 positions match TRBD1. Germline-derived CDR1 and CDR2 are LGHNA and YSLEER. There are 18 residues in the CDR3. With 5 bases clipped from V and 3 bases from J, the junction kept 17 bases outside the gene matches.

This clonotype was observed many times. The genes are TRBV6-2 or TRBV6-3 and TRBJ2-3; D possibly corresponds to TRBD2 (5 bases). The CDR3 length is 13 residues. Per germline, CDR1 MNHEY and CDR2 SVGEGT. V dropped 9 bases and J dropped 2 bases, with 12 bases sitting between them. The DNA of the CDR3 is TGTGCCAGTTCGACGGGGAACACAGATACGCAGTATTTT. Residues: CASSTGNTDTQYF.

V gene TRBV6-1 combines with J gene TRBJ2-2, with 10 bases that match TRBD1. Germline lookup yields CDR1 MNHNS and CDR2 SASEGT. V lost 6 bases and J lost 3; bases outside the gene matches: 4. This CDR3 spans 15 amino acids. CDR3: CASRRQGADTGELFF. Here the CDR3 DNA reads TGTGCCAGCAGGAGACAGGGGGCGGACACCGGGGAGCTGTTTTTT.

This clonotype was seen only a few times. V is TRBV6-5 and J is TRBJ2-5; 9 bases are a match to TRBD2. The germline V gene encodes CDR1 MNHEY and CDR2 SVGAGI. The CDR3 has 15 residues. The V and J ends lost 4 bases and 1 base, in that order; junction bases with no gene match: 4. The CDR3 DNA reads as TGTGCCAGCAGTTTGGGCGGGGGGGTCCAAGAGACCCAGTACTTC. Translating gives CASSLGGGVQETQYF.

With regard to this clonotype: Mismatch with germline at one junction end may stem from a read error. V usage is TRBV3-1 and J usage is TRBJ2-7; unclear D gene. CDR3 length: 12 residues. Germline loops: CDR1 LGHDT, CDR2 YNNKEL (reference sequence). CDR3 DNA: TGTGCCAGCAGCCAAGTCGTGACTGACACTCGGTTC. Its protein product is CASSQVVTDTRF.